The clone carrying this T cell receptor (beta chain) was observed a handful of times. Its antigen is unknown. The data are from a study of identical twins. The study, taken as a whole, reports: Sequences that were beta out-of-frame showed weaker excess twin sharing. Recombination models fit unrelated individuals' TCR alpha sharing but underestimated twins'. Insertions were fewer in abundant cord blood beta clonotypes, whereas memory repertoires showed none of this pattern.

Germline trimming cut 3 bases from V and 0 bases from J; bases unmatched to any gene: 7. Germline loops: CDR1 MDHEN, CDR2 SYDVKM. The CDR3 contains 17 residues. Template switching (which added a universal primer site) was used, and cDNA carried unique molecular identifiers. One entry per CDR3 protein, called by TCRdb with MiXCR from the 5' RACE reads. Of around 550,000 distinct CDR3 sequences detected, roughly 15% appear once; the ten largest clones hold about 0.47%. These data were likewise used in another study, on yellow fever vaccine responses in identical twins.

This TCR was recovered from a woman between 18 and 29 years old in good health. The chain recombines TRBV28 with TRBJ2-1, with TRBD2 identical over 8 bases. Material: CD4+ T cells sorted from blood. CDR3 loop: CASSFGSLADSYNEQFF. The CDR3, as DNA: TGTGCCAGCAGTTTCGGTTCACTAGCGGACTCCTACAATGAGCAGTTCTTC.